Shown below are 31 T cell receptor beta chains from a single sample sequenced in a study of preoperative IRX-2 immunotherapy in early breast cancer. Specified treatment: preoperative locoregional IRX-2 cytokine immunotherapy. Here immunoSEQ multiplex PCR was the method, and the copy in TCRdb shows in-frame clones only, minus some. The sample yields under 40,000 clones, 90% to 95% seen once. The sample was acquired from a patient treated with IRX-2 immunotherapy. These receptors originate from a human donor with breast cancer.

The chain employs TRBV11-1 and TRBJ2-5; tentative D call: TRBD2 (5 bases). This CDR3 is built from 14 residues. CDR1 is SGHAT and CDR2 is FQDESV in the germline V gene (reference sequence). V was shortened by 5 bases and J by 5 bases, with 15 bases between the two germline ends. The CDR3 bases are TGTGCCAGCAGCCCACCAGCTAGCCCGGAGACCCAGTACTTC. Its translation: CASSPPASPETQYF.

The chain combines TRBV9 with TRBJ2-7; perhaps TRBD2 as D (6 bases). Germline V gives CDR1 SGDLS, CDR2 YYNGEE. Trimming stripped 4 bases from V and 4 bases from J, with 12 bases between. CDR3 size: 13 residues. DNA for the CDR3: TGTGCCAGCAGCTTCCGACTAGGGTACGAGCAGTACTTC. Residues: CASSFRLGYEQYF.

J is TRBJ2-7 and V is TRBV7-2; no reliable D call. The CDR3 covers 13 residues. Germline CDR1 is SGHTA and CDR2 is FQGNSA. Trimming cost V 2 bases and J 2 bases, with 7 bases left between them. CDR3 region: CASSLRTPYEQYF. CDR3 sequence (DNA): TGTGCCAGCAGCTTAAGGACGCCCTACGAGCAGTACTTC.

The chain joins TRBV7-6 to TRBJ2-7; 7 nucleotides align to TRBD1. The junction had 8 bases not matched to a gene; V was cut back by 0 bases and J by 3 bases. Looked up from germline, CDR1 is SGHVS and CDR2 is FNYEAQ. This CDR3 has 16 residues. The CDR3: CASSLAAGTVSYEQYF. The CDR3 DNA reads as TGTGCCAGCAGCTTAGCGGCCGGGACAGTAAGCTACGAGCAGTACTTC.

This clone appeared once. The chain recombines TRBV4-1 with TRBJ2-5; a possible D gene is TRBD1 (6 bases). Germline CDR1 and CDR2: MGHRA and YSYEKL. The CDR3 has 17 amino acids. V lost 4 bases and J lost 5, with 23 bases in between. CDR3: CASSPYLDRSYGETQYF. CDR3 DNA: TGCGCCAGCAGCCCCTACTTAGACAGGTCTTATGGGGAGACCCAGTACTTC.

This chain links TRBV5-4 with TRBJ1-1, with a possible D match to TRBD1 (5 bases). The CDR3 totals 13 residues. V gave up 0 bases and J gave up 7 bases, with 10 bases separating them. The V gene's germline CDR1 is SGHNT and CDR2 YYREEE (reference sequence). The CDR3 DNA follows: TGTGCCAGCAGCTTGGCCGGGGCAGATGAAGCTTTCTTT. Its protein is CASSLAGADEAFF.

The V and J genes are TRBV7-6 and TRBJ2-7, with TRBD2 as a possible D gene (6 bases). Germline CDR1 SGHVS, CDR2 FNYEAQ. V was shortened by 2 bases and J by 5 bases, with 19 bases between the two germline ends. This CDR3 has 16 amino acids. CDR3 sequence: CASSLQGAELADEQYF. The CDR3 DNA sequence: TGTGCCAGCAGCTTACAAGGGGCAGAACTAGCCGACGAGCAGTACTTC.

The chain recombines TRBV19 with TRBJ1-1; TRBD1 matches 9 bases. The V gene end was trimmed by 6 bases and the J gene end by 5 bases; junction bases not matched to a gene: 10. This CDR3 has 15 amino acids. Germline lookup yields CDR1 LNHDA and CDR2 SQIVND (reference sequence). CDR3 region: CASRIPQGAGTEAFF. CDR3 DNA sequence: TGTGCCAGTAGAATTCCACAGGGGGCTGGGACTGAAGCTTTCTTT. Full variable domain (remainder filled in from reference TRBV19 and TRBJ1-1): DGGITQSPKYLFRKEGQNVTLSCEQNLNHDAMYWYRQDPGQGLRLIYYSQIVNDFQKGDIAEGYSVSREKKESFPLTVTSAQKNPTAFYLCASRIPQGAGTEAFFGQGTRLTVV.

This clone was seen a single time. V usage is TRBV5-4 and J usage is TRBJ2-3, with 7 bases identical to TRBD2. V shed 0 bases, J shed 6 bases, and the junction held 4 bases outside the gene matches. Germline CDR1 and CDR2: SGHNT and YYREEE (reference sequence). The CDR3 consists of 14 residues. The CDR3 spells CASSLAREEDTQYF. Here the CDR3 DNA reads TGTGCCAGCAGCTTGGCTCGGGAGGAGGATACGCAGTATTTT.

The chain has TRBV7-2 and TRBJ2-1; D ambiguous. The germline V gene has CDR1 SGHTA and CDR2 FQGNSA. V was trimmed by 2 bases and J by 0 bases, leaving 8 bases between them. This CDR3 region has 15 residues. The CDR3 region is CASSLLGISYNEQFF. The CDR3 nucleotides read TGTGCCAGCAGCTTATTGGGGATCTCCTACAATGAGCAGTTCTTC.

The genes are TRBV9 and TRBJ2-1; 8 nucleotides line up with TRBD2. CDR3 length equals 17 residues. The germline V gene encodes CDR1 SGDLS and CDR2 YYNGEE. The V gene end was trimmed by 4 bases and the J gene end by 0 bases; junction bases not matched to a gene: 9. Written as DNA, the CDR3 is TGTGCCAGCAGCTTAAACCGACTAGCGAGCTCCTACAATGAGCAGTTCTTC. Its translation: CASSLNRLASSYNEQFF.

The chain uses TRBV28 and TRBJ1-4, with D perhaps TRBD1 (6 bases). The CDR3 length is 14 residues. V lost 3 bases and J 8 bases, leaving 13 bases between the germline ends. CDR1 is MDHEN and CDR2 is SYDVKM in the germline V gene. The CDR3, as DNA: TGTGCCAGCAGTTTTGGCGGGGGCCCGGAAAAACTGTTTTTT. Encoded protein: CASSFGGGPEKLFF.

This clone was recorded only once. This rearrangement joins TRBV7-9 to TRBJ2-2; D unresolved. The CDR3 covers 13 residues. Germline V CDR1 and CDR2: SEHNR, FQNEAQ (reference sequence). Trimming took 4 bases from V and 9 from J, leaving 12 bases between them. The CDR3 reads CASSSSSYRELFF. CDR3 in DNA: TGTGCCAGCAGCTCCTCTAGTTACCGGGAGCTGTTTTTT.

This chain uses TRBV9 with TRBJ1-1; no clear D gene. V was pared by 0 bases and J by 6 bases, with 12 bases between. In germline, CDR1 is SGDLS, CDR2 YYNGEE. CDR3 length equals 14 residues. The CDR3: CASSVAGEMAEAFF. CDR3 coding DNA: TGTGCCAGCAGCGTAGCCGGGGAGATGGCTGAAGCTTTCTTT. The entire variable domain, with the rest obtained from reference TRBV9 and TRBJ1-1, is as follows: DSGVTQTPKHLITATGQRVTLRCSPRSGDLSVYWYQQSLDQGLQFLIQYYNGEERAKGNILERFSAQQFPDLHSELNLSSLELGDSALYFCASSVAGEMAEAFFGQGTRLTVV.

The chain is built from TRBV5-6 and TRBJ2-7; D is unresolved. Germline lookup yields CDR1 SGHDT and CDR2 YYEEEE. The CDR3 is 15 amino acids. The V gene lost 1 base and the J gene lost 5 bases, with 16 bases spanning the gap. The CDR3 sequence is CASSLYVARSHEQYF. In DNA, the CDR3 is TGTGCCAGCAGCTTGTACGTTGCGCGGTCCCACGAGCAGTACTTC.

This clone was detected once. The rearrangement joins TRBV7-9 to TRBJ1-2; possible D gene TRBD1, 6 bases. Between the trimmed V and J ends, which lost 0 bases and 10 bases, there was a span of 15 bases. Looked up from germline, CDR1 is SEHNR and CDR2 is FQNEAQ (reference sequence). The CDR3 loop spans 14 amino acids. This CDR3 reads CASSLAGGTRDYTF. DNA for the CDR3: TGTGCCAGCAGCTTAGCCGGGGGCACGAGAGACTACACCTTC.

The chain is built from TRBV18 and TRBJ2-2, with TRBD1 matching over 7 bases. J lost 2 bases, V lost 4 bases, and 1 base had no gene match. The length of the CDR3 is 14 residues. The germline gives CDR1 KGHSH, CDR2 LQKENI. The CDR3 nucleotides are TGTGCCAGCTCACGACAGGGCAACACCGGGGAGCTGTTTTTT. This translates into CASSRQGNTGELFF.

The J gene is TRBJ2-2, the V gene TRBV18; 13 nucleotides line up with TRBD2. This CDR3 region has 18 residues. Germline V gene lookup returns CDR1 KGHSH and CDR2 LQKENI. Unmatched junction bases numbered 8, after V lost 2 bases and J lost 5 bases. This CDR3 is CASSPDLGLAGITGELFF. The DNA of the CDR3 is TGTGCCAGCTCACCAGATTTGGGACTAGCGGGAATTACCGGGGAGCTGTTTTTT.

The chain couples TRBV5-1 to TRBJ1-4, with D unresolved. Germline values: CDR1 SGHRS, CDR2 YFSETQ. The CDR3 totals 13 residues. Trimming shortened V by 4 bases and J by 7 bases, and 11 bases separated the two germline ends. CDR3: CASSPWTGEKLFF. DNA of the CDR3: TGCGCCAGCAGCCCCTGGACCGGTGAAAAACTGTTTTTT.

The chain combines TRBV18 with TRBJ2-5, with TRBD2 matching over 13 bases. The DNA end lines up better with TRBJ2-7; the J call may be wrong. The V gene's germline CDR1 is KGHSH and CDR2 LQKENI. The CDR3 spans 16 residues. CDR3 in DNA: TGTGCCAGCTCAACCGGGACTAGCGGGAAAGCCTACGAGCAGTACTTC. Its translation is CASSTGTSGKAYEQYF.

V is TRBV2 and J is TRBJ1-1; D remains ambiguous. CDR3 size: 14 residues. Germline CDR1 and CDR2: SNHLY and FYNNEI. Trimming removed 4 bases from V and 3 bases from J, with 12 bases in between. CDR3 sequence reads: CASSGAGPDTEAFF. Here the CDR3 DNA reads TGTGCCAGCAGTGGGGCAGGACCGGACACTGAAGCTTTCTTT.

J is TRBJ2-1 and V is TRBV19, with D possibly being TRBD1 (6 bases). This CDR3 is built from 16 residues. Germline V gives CDR1 LNHDA, CDR2 SQIVND (reference sequence). Trimming removed 7 bases at V and 0 bases at J, with 16 bases between. CDR3: CASKDRLIGSYNEQFF. CDR3 DNA sequence: TGTGCCAGTAAGGACAGACTTATTGGCTCCTACAATGAGCAGTTCTTC.

V is TRBV6-4 and J is TRBJ1-6, with 7 positions matching TRBD1. In germline, CDR1 is MRHNA, CDR2 SNTAGT. Trimming removed 3 bases from V and 6 bases from J; junction bases left unmatched: 8. The CDR3 consists of 16 residues. CDR3 loop: CASSERGDRANSPLHF. CDR3 DNA sequence: TGTGCCAGCAGTGAACGGGGTGACAGGGCTAATTCACCCCTCCACTTT.

The V call is TRBV9, the J call TRBJ2-7; 7 bases fit TRBD1. Per germline, CDR1 SGDLS and CDR2 YYNGEE. V trimming: 2 bases; J trimming: 4 bases; junction bases outside the gene matches: 6. CDR3 length: 14 amino acids. The CDR3 nucleotides read TGTGCCAGCAGCGTTGCTCACAGGGGTTACGAGCAGTACTTC. Amino acid sequence: CASSVAHRGYEQYF.

V is TRBV7-2 and J is TRBJ1-3; the D is unclear. Germline V gene lookup returns CDR1 SGHTA and CDR2 FQGNSA. The CDR3 is 13 amino acids. V lost 4 bases to trimming and J lost 3 bases, with 7 bases between them. In DNA form, the CDR3 reads TGTGCCAGCAGCTACTCCCTTGGAAACACCATATATTTT. It specifies CASSYSLGNTIYF.

This rearrangement joins TRBV5-5 to TRBJ2-1; 8 bases are shared with TRBD2. V was pared by 0 bases and J by 6 bases, with 5 bases of the junction left unmatched. Germline-derived CDR1 and CDR2 are SGHKS and YYEKEE (reference sequence). This CDR3 has 15 residues. The CDR3, as DNA: TGTGCCAGCAGCTTGGTACGGGGGGGGGTCAATGAGCAGTTCTTC. It codes for CASSLVRGGVNEQFF.

This chain connects TRBV7-2 to TRBJ2-7, with D possibly being TRBD2 (5 bases). From germline, CDR1 is SGHTA and CDR2 FQGNSA. Trimming took off 8 bases at V and 2 bases at J, with 13 bases between the two ends. The CDR3 extends over 13 amino acids. CDR3 DNA: TGTGCCAGCCTAGCTTCGGGTACCTACGAGCAGTACTTC. Translated: CASLASGTYEQYF.

In DNA form, the CDR3 reads TGTGCCAGCGGGATTAGGACCTATGGCTACACCTTC. This codes for CASGIRTYGYTF. The chain carries TRBV27 and TRBJ1-2, with D unclear. This CDR3 region has 12 residues. CDR1 is MNHEY and CDR2 is SMNVEV in the germline V gene (reference sequence). Between the trimmed V and J ends, which lost 8 bases and 4 bases, there was a span of 11 bases.

This clone was detected only once. This chain uses TRBV4-1 with TRBJ1-4; D ambiguous. Germline loops: CDR1 MGHRA, CDR2 YSYEKL. The CDR3 totals 15 residues. Trimming took 1 base from V and 1 from J, leaving 7 bases between them. CDR3 bases: TGCGCCAGCAGCCAAGCGGGCGGAACTAATGAAAAACTGTTTTTT. It encodes CASSQAGGTNEKLFF.

This chain joins TRBV6-4 and TRBJ2-2; D is perhaps TRBD1 (5 bases). The V gene lost 5 bases and the J gene lost 3 bases, with 13 bases spanning the gap. The CDR3 spans 15 residues. Germline CDR1 is MRHNA and CDR2 is SNTAGT. For the CDR3, the DNA is TGTGCCAGCAGTAAACAGGCCTCGGACACCGGGGAGCTGTTTTTT. Its protein product is CASSKQASDTGELFF.

This chain joins TRBV5-1 and TRBJ2-7; a possible D gene is TRBD2 (6 bases). CDR3 size: 15 residues. V was pared by 7 bases and J by 0 bases, with 17 bases between. The germline V gene encodes CDR1 SGHRS and CDR2 YFSETQ. The CDR3, as DNA: TGCGCCAGCGCGTGGGGGGTAGTGGGCTCCTACGAGCAGTACTTC. This gives the protein CASAWGVVGSYEQYF.